This T cell receptor beta chain was obtained from a study of blood T cells in healthy people across ages (dated by TCRdb to 2014 to 2015). The study in broad terms: In model experiments, template switching captured roughly one uniquely barcoded TCR beta cDNA molecule for every two T cells. Donors were grouped into four age groups: young (average approximately 15 years), middle-aged (39), aged (around 56) and long-lived (about 89). Using deep sequencing normalized with unique cDNA molecular identifiers, the study measured how TCR beta repertoire diversity changes with age. To avoid experimental bias, donors of different ages were spread randomly across the sequencing lanes. For two donors (one aged 18 to 30 and one aged 80 or older), the study analyzed two additional independent replicas of 1 million unique cDNA reads from the same blood draw.

The protocol used for the library was 5' RACE. Sequencing relied on an Illumina HiSeq 2500. A second roughly 6 to 12 cycle PCR used a sample-barcoded 5' primer and a J-beta primer mix. Each TCR beta cDNA molecule received a unique molecular identifier from a template-switch 5' adaptor carrying 12 random nucleotides. At least 2.5 million CDR3-containing paired-end reads were obtained from each sample. First-strand cDNA synthesis was performed from all RNA using the Mint cDNA synthesis kit, with priming by a TRBC-specific oligonucleotide. Following uracil-DNA glycosylase treatment, a first 18-cycle PCR with universal primers M1SS and BC2_uni_R was performed on all cDNA. The study's own analysis went as follows. For normalization, 1 million high-quality reads were randomly selected from each sample, with every read carrying a distinct molecular identifier. Instead of being binned into consensus sequences, reads with shared molecular identifiers were discarded. MiTCR, with a Q25 quality threshold and the strictest error-elimination algorithm, was used for CDR3 identification, clonotype clustering and error correction. A nonparametric unseen species model with Euler transformation was used to estimate lower-bound total TCR beta diversity. TCRdb handled the public reads itself, with Q25 trimming in fastp and clone calling in MiXCR, and kept productive beta chains. Each CDR3 protein appears once, grouped with its most common genes and DNA. TCRdb's processing, not the authors', yielded these V and J calls. Counted in this sample were about 1.8 million distinct CDR3 sequences; 49% of them appeared once. The leading ten clones occupy 2.1% of the sample.

The donors were a few dozen Caucasian individuals from Russia, aged 6 to 90 years, who were systemically healthy. Ten milliliters of peripheral blood were drawn from each donor into EDTA-treated Vacutainer tubes. Ficoll-Paque density-gradient centrifugation was used to isolate PBMCs, with at least 6 million obtained per sample. Trizol reagent was used to extract total RNA from PBMCs, with at least 6 micrograms per sample. For every donor, an aliquot of PBMCs went through flow cytometry to measure the percentages of naive CD45RAhigh/CD27high T cells. General conclusions and limits of the study: As age increased, observed TCR beta diversity per million T cells dropped in a roughly linear way, and a significant reduction was already evident by age about 40. Because the CMV infection status of the donors was unknown, age-related changes in expanded clonotypes may potentially have been confounded. Compared with the aged group, more naive CD4+ T cells, fewer expanded clones and increased TCR diversity were shown by the long-lived group, suggesting age selection. The percentage of naive T cells measured by flow cytometry correlated strongly with observed TCR beta diversity. Estimates of total diversity based on one million sequenced T cells were considered lower bounds and underestimates. Conclusive comparison of naive and antigen-experienced compartments was prevented by the profiling of bulk unsorted PBMCs.

Counted from cysteine to phenylalanine, this CDR3 has 18 amino acids. This entry keeps only the CDR3 DNA: 54 bases, framed from base 1. V and J lose 2 bases and 7 bases, and a span of 26 bases separates them. The germline V gene gives CDR1 as MGHRA and CDR2 as YSYEKL. A word on this clonotype: Its antigen remains unidentified. Base qualities are not recorded, but no much larger clone differs from it by a single base.

The sequence is built from TRBV4-1 and TRBJ1-2; a tentative D call is TRBD1 (6 bases match). The sample comprised blood. The source is a woman aged 35 to 49 in good health. DNA sequence: TGCGCCAGCAGCCAATACTCGACCCCAGGGGCCGGTAGTGGTGGCTACACCTTC. It translates to CASSQYSTPGAGSGGYTF.